The 23 T cell receptor beta chains in this list originate from one sample, sequenced in a study of CD8 T cells in ankylosing spondylitis. Study-wide results and limits: One TCR beta motif, made up of fewer than 10 highly homologous variants, appeared characteristic of ankylosing spondylitis blood.

These receptors have no known antigen. Using its own MiXCR run on the 5' RACE reads, TCRdb lists one record per CDR3 protein. This table has around 770,000 distinct CDR3 sequences, about an eighth appearing once. Sequenced material: blood, either unsorted or a sorted T cell fraction (not recorded which). Receptor source: a male donor with ankylosing spondylitis.

This clonotype was seen a few times. The chain links TRBV20-1 to TRBJ1-1; tentative D call: TRBD1 (5 bases). Germline V gene sequence: CDR1 DFQATT, CDR2 SNEGSKA (reference sequence). The CDR3 runs to 12 residues. Trimming removed 6 bases from V and 7 bases from J, with 15 bases in between. CDR3 sequence: CSASSQGIEAFF. In nucleotides, the CDR3 is TGCAGTGCCAGTTCCCAGGGTATTGAAGCTTTCTTT.

In its sample, this clonotype was seen a few times. This chain links TRBV6-5 with TRBJ2-3; 7 bases agree with TRBD2. This CDR3 spans 15 amino acids. The V and J ends lost 2 bases and 6 bases, in that order; junction bases with no gene match: 8. Germline CDR1 MNHEY, CDR2 SVGAGI. CDR3 in DNA: TGTGCCAGCAGTTACGGGGACTACGTAACGGATACGCAGTATTTT. It is translated as CASSYGDYVTDTQYF.

The rearrangement links TRBV7-8 to TRBJ1-5, with 7 nucleotides matching TRBD1. Germline V gives CDR1 SGHVS, CDR2 FQNEAQ. This CDR3 region has 14 residues. The J segment lost 9 bases and the V segment lost 6 bases, leaving 11 bases of the junction unmatched. For the CDR3, the DNA is TGTGCCAGCAGACGGGACAGCCGCTTAGGGCCCCAGCATTTT. This sequence encodes CASRRDSRLGPQHF.

In this sample, this clonotype turned up many times. The chain carries TRBV10-3 and TRBJ1-1, with TRBD1 as a possible D gene (5 bases). The CDR3 has 15 amino acids. CDR1 ENHRY and CDR2 SYGVKD come from the germline V gene. Trimming stripped 9 bases from V and 3 bases from J, with 20 bases between. The CDR3, as DNA: TGTGCCATTTCTTCTGGGCCTCTGGGGGACACTGAAGCTTTCTTT. Its translation: CAISSGPLGDTEAFF.

This clonotype was recorded many times. CDR3 sequence reads: CAISDGVSTDTQYF. The CDR3 DNA follows: TGTGCCATCAGTGACGGGGTTAGCACAGATACGCAGTATTTT. J is TRBJ2-3 and V is TRBV10-3; possible D gene TRBD2, 5 bases. Trimming cost V 3 bases and J 0 bases, with 7 bases left between them. CDR3 length equals 14 residues. CDR1 and CDR2 from the germline V gene are ENHRY and SYGVKD.

This clonotype has just a few counts. V gene TRBV20-1 combines with J gene TRBJ1-3; TRBD1 aligns across 7 bases. CDR3 length equals 14 residues. In germline, CDR1 is DFQATT, CDR2 SNEGSKA (reference sequence). The V gene end was trimmed by 6 bases and the J gene end by 8 bases; junction bases not matched to a gene: 13. The CDR3 coding sequence is TGCAGTGCCTTAGGGGGCAGGGGCGGACACACCATATATTTT. Translating it yields CSALGGRGGHTIYF.

At least ten counts were recorded for this clonotype. V gene TRBV18 combines with J gene TRBJ2-3; a weak D match, TRBD1 (5 bases). Germline CDR1 is KGHSH and CDR2 is LQKENI. Trimming pared 8 bases from V and 2 bases from J, leaving 11 bases between. The CDR3 has 13 residues. The CDR3 sequence: CASSPRATDTQYF. In DNA form, the CDR3 reads TGTGCCAGCAGCCCCAGGGCCACAGATACGCAGTATTTT.

This chain connects TRBV20-1 to TRBJ1-1; D is unclear. Germline loops: CDR1 DFQATT, CDR2 SNEGSKA (reference sequence). The CDR3 loop spans 13 amino acids. Deletions cut 0 bases from V and 3 bases from J, with 8 bases between. CDR3 loop: CSAREDYYTEAFF. In DNA, the CDR3 is TGCAGTGCTAGAGAGGATTACTACACTGAAGCTTTCTTT.

V is TRBV5-1 and J is TRBJ2-7; 8 bases match TRBD2. CDR3 length equals 16 residues. Trimming at V came to 1 base and at J to 4 bases, leaving 10 bases not matched to a gene. CDR1 is SGHRS and CDR2 is YFSETQ in the germline V gene. The CDR3 loop reads CASSLQAGRVAYEQYF. The CDR3 region has the DNA TGCGCCAGCAGCTTGCAGGCCGGGAGGGTTGCGTACGAGCAGTACTTC.

The chain links TRBV6-2 or TRBV6-3 to TRBJ2-7, with 9 nucleotides matching TRBD2. V lost 2 bases, J lost 5 bases, and 4 bases stayed unmatched. The CDR3 runs 14 residues. Germline V gene sequence: CDR1 MNHEY, CDR2 SVGEGT. CDR3 sequence (DNA): TGTGCCAGCAGTTACGCGGGAGGGCCTGACGAGCAGTACTTC. It translates to CASSYAGGPDEQYF.

The chain has TRBV12-3 or TRBV12-4 and TRBJ2-1, with a possible D match to TRBD1 (6 bases). The length of the CDR3 is 15 residues. Trimming removed 4 bases at V and 2 bases at J, with 12 bases between. CDR3 region: CASSSTGSTYNEQFF. The DNA for the CDR3 is TGTGCCAGCAGTTCTACAGGGTCGACCTACAATGAGCAGTTCTTC.

This clonotype was counted only a few times. V and J are TRBV18 and TRBJ2-7; 8 bases match TRBD1. J was trimmed by 0 bases and V by 3 bases; bases with no gene match: 7. Germline values: CDR1 KGHSH, CDR2 LQKENI. The CDR3 length is 16 residues. The CDR3 protein is CASSPPNRGSSYEQYF. CDR3 DNA: TGTGCCAGCTCACCCCCCAACAGGGGGAGCTCCTACGAGCAGTACTTC.

In this sample, this clonotype turned up a few times. The J gene is TRBJ1-5, the V gene TRBV19; the D is unclear. V lost 7 bases, J lost 6 bases, and 19 bases lay in between. The CDR3 extends over 15 amino acids. The germline V gene encodes CDR1 LNHDA and CDR2 SQIVND (reference sequence). The CDR3, as DNA: TGTGCCAGTACCACGGTCCCGTTCCAAGGTCAGCCCCAGCATTTT. This gives the protein CASTTVPFQGQPQHF. Together with reference TRBV19 and TRBJ1-5, the CDR3 gives the full variable domain: DGGITQSPKYLFRKEGQNVTLSCEQNLNHDAMYWYRQDPGQGLRLIYYSQIVNDFQKGDIAEGYSVSREKKESFPLTVTSAQKNPTAFYLCASTTVPFQGQPQHFGDGTRLSIL.

The chain has TRBV10-3 and TRBJ2-5; D not certain. The V and J ends lost 6 bases and 2 bases respectively, with 7 bases between them. The CDR3 contains 12 residues. Germline V gives CDR1 ENHRY, CDR2 SYGVKD. As DNA, the CDR3 is TGTGCCATCAGGGAGAATCAAGAGACCCAGTACTTC. Its translation is CAIRENQETQYF.

This clonotype occurred a few times. The chain joins TRBV5-1 to TRBJ2-2; TRBD2 agrees at 7 bases. J was trimmed by 7 bases and V by 4 bases; bases with no gene match: 13. The germline V gene encodes CDR1 SGHRS and CDR2 YFSETQ. The CDR3 is 16 amino acids. The CDR3 protein is CASSVPWEGYIGELFF. The CDR3 region has the DNA TGCGCCAGCAGCGTCCCTTGGGAGGGGTACATCGGGGAGCTGTTTTTT. Full variable domain (missing parts from reference TRBV5-1 and TRBJ2-2): KAGVTQTPRYLIKTRGQQVTLSCSPISGHRSVSWYQQTPGQGLQFLFEYFSETQRNKGNFPGRFSGRQFSNSRSEMNVSTLELGDSALYLCASSVPWEGYIGELFFGEGSRLTVL.

This clonotype has a handful of counts. V is TRBV20-1 and J is TRBJ1-5; D is unclear. This CDR3 contains 17 residues. In germline, CDR1 is DFQATT, CDR2 SNEGSKA (reference sequence). Trimming cost V 1 base and J 0 bases, with 16 bases left between them. In DNA, the CDR3 is TGCAGTGCTAGAGTTGGATTTGGCGGTCTTAGCAATCAGCCCCAGCATTTT. It encodes CSARVGFGGLSNQPQHF.

J is TRBJ2-5 and V is TRBV6-2 or TRBV6-3; 8 positions match TRBD2. Germline trimming cut 0 bases from V and 3 bases from J; bases unmatched to any gene: 6. The length of the CDR3 is 16 residues. Looked up from germline, CDR1 is MNHEY and CDR2 is SVGEGT. As DNA, the CDR3 is TGTGCCAGCAGTTACTCGACTAAGACTAGCGAAGAGACCCAGTACTTC. Amino acids: CASSYSTKTSEETQYF.

This chain links TRBV20-1 with TRBJ2-2; D is undetermined. Germline values: CDR1 DFQATT, CDR2 SNEGSKA (reference sequence). The V gene lost 7 bases and the J gene lost 5 bases, with 14 bases spanning the gap. CDR3 length: 13 residues. CDR3 coding DNA: TGCAGTGTTTACAGCCCCAGGACCGGGGAGCTGTTTTTT. It yields the protein CSVYSPRTGELFF.

This clonotype was seen ten or more times. CDR3 loop: CSARRTGGLDTQYF. The CDR3 DNA is TGCAGTGCTAGGCGGACAGGGGGTTTAGATACGCAGTATTTT. The chain recombines TRBV20-1 with TRBJ2-3; 10 bases match TRBD1. The CDR3 contains 14 residues. Germline values: CDR1 DFQATT, CDR2 SNEGSKA (reference sequence). Trimming at V came to 3 bases and at J to 5 bases, leaving 5 bases not matched to a gene.

This clonotype was seen a few times. J is TRBJ2-5 and V is TRBV4-2; 8 bases are shared with TRBD1. Trimming removed 0 bases from V and 5 bases from J; junction bases left unmatched: 11. This CDR3 region has 17 residues. The V gene's germline CDR1 is LGHNA and CDR2 YNFKEQ. The CDR3: CASSQDRSRGLLETQYF. CDR3 in DNA: TGTGCCAGCAGCCAAGATAGATCCAGGGGGCTTCTGGAGACCCAGTACTTC.

The CDR3 DNA follows: TGTGCCAGCAGCTCCCGGGTCTCGACCAGGTACGAGCAGTACTTC. Translated: CASSSRVSTRYEQYF. This sequence joins TRBV5-5 and TRBJ2-7; D not certain. Per germline, CDR1 SGHKS and CDR2 YYEKEE (reference sequence). CDR3 length equals 15 residues. The V and J ends lost 3 bases and 4 bases respectively, with 17 bases between them. The variable domain in full, completed from reference TRBV5-5 and TRBJ2-7, reads DAGVTQSPTHLIKTRGQQVTLRCSPISGHKSVSWYQQVLGQGPQFIFQYYEKEERGRGNFPDRFSARQFPNYSSELNVNALLLGDSALYLCASSSRVSTRYEQYFGPGTRLTVT.

This clonotype was detected many times. The chain couples TRBV7-2 to TRBJ2-3; maybe TRBD1 (5 bases). The V gene's germline CDR1 is SGHTA and CDR2 FQGNSA. The CDR3 length is 12 residues. The V gene lost 8 bases and the J gene lost 3 bases, with 9 bases spanning the gap. This CDR3 is CASGATTDTQYF. CDR3 coding DNA: TGTGCCAGCGGGGCGACGACAGATACGCAGTATTTT.

In this sample, this clonotype turned up a few times. The chain is built from TRBV7-2 and TRBJ2-4; a weak D match, TRBD1 (6 bases). The CDR3 has 14 amino acids. V shed 1 base and J shed 8 bases, with 12 bases lying between them. Per the germline V gene, CDR1 is SGHTA and CDR2 is FQGNSA. The CDR3 protein is CASSLGSGVDIQYF. In nucleotides, the CDR3 is TGTGCCAGCAGCTTAGGCTCAGGGGTCGACATTCAGTACTTC.